The 5 T cell receptor beta chains below come from one sample, sequenced in a study of blood T cell repertoires in COVID-19. Sequenced by immunoSEQ multiplex PCR; TCRdb stores in-frame clones only, minus some. The sample has approximately 84,000 clones, nearly 85% seen once. Material: peripheral blood. These TCRs come from a woman at least 80 years old with acute or convalescent COVID-19.

With regard to this clone: Within the sample, other DNA sequences also encode this same CDR3. Here the CDR3 DNA reads TGTGCCAGCAGTTTGAGGGAGACCCAGTACTTC. Translation: CASSLRETQYF. The chain joins TRBV12-3 or TRBV12-4 to TRBJ2-5, with no clear D. The CDR3 length is 11 residues. V lost 3 bases, J lost 5 bases, and 4 bases lay in between.

This clone was seen just once. The chain couples TRBV24-1 to TRBJ2-7, with 7 bases lining up with TRBD1. There are 14 residues in the CDR3. The J segment lost 2 bases and the V segment lost 5 bases, leaving 5 bases of the junction unmatched. CDR1 is KGHDR and CDR2 is SFDVKD in the germline V gene. CDR3: CATSAPGQPYEQYF. The CDR3, as DNA: TGTGCCACCAGTGCCCCGGGACAGCCCTACGAGCAGTACTTC.

The rearrangement joins TRBV6-1 to TRBJ2-7; TRBD1 agrees at 9 bases. From germline, CDR1 is MNHNS and CDR2 SASEGT. J gave up 4 bases and V 4 bases, and 11 bases lay outside the gene matches. CDR3 length equals 16 residues. CDR3 DNA: TGTGCCAGCAGTGCCTCCGGGACAGGGCCTTGGTACGAGCAGTACTTC. As protein: CASSASGTGPWYEQYF.

The chain carries TRBV7-2 and TRBJ1-4; 7 bases match TRBD1. V lost 1 base and J lost 9; bases outside the gene matches: 5. The CDR3 has 14 residues. Germline V gives CDR1 SGHTA, CDR2 FQGNSA. CDR3 sequence reads: CASSLGQGEKKLFF. The DNA of the CDR3 is TGTGCCAGCAGCTTAGGACAGGGTGAGAAAAAACTGTTTTTT.

V is TRBV7-9 and J is TRBJ2-3, with no clear D. Germline V CDR1 and CDR2: SEHNR, FQNEAQ (reference sequence). Trimming cost V 2 bases and J 0 bases, with 6 bases left between them. This CDR3 contains 14 residues. DNA of the CDR3: TGTGCCAGCAGCTTATCAATGAGCACAGATACGCAGTATTTT. It encodes CASSLSMSTDTQYF.